This T cell receptor beta chain was retrieved from a study of CD8 T cells in ankylosing spondylitis (dated by TCRdb to 2017 to 2019). Background on the whole study: The study profiled T cell receptor beta repertoires in healthy donors and ankylosing spondylitis patients to find disease-linked TCR variants. Peripheral blood was sampled, and synovial fluid was also collected from ankylosing spondylitis patients. The full study cohort was made up of roughly 25 ankylosing spondylitis patients and 108 healthy donors.

This clonotype was observed many times. The antigen it recognizes is unknown. Base qualities are not recorded, but no much larger clone differs from it by a single base. Results and caveats for the whole study, not just this receptor: A TCR beta motif made up of several highly homologous amino acid variants appeared to be characteristic of blood from ankylosing spondylitis patients. Some motif variants had previously been reported in the synovial fluid and blood of reactive arthritis patients, which suggests shared mechanisms of disease initiation. The disease-linked clones showed a CD8+ phenotype and occurred at relatively low frequencies in peripheral blood. The disease-linked clones were reported as significantly enriched in matched synovial fluid samples from ankylosing spondylitis patients.

Sequencing instrument: Illumina HiSeq 2500. TCR beta libraries were prepared by quantitative 5'-RACE with molecular barcodes. Per the authors' processing: To identify disease-linked TCR variants, a new computational method was used, one built on a probabilistic model of VDJ rearrangement. TCRdb reran the public reads through fastp at Q25 and MiXCR, keeping productive beta chains. CDR3 protein duplicates are merged, each entry listing the most common genes and DNA. Clone size and V and J calls follow TCRdb, not the original study. The table for this sample lists roughly 260,000 distinct CDR3 sequences; over 15% of them were counted only once. Around 7.8% of the sample is held by the ten biggest clonotypes. Material: blood, either unsorted or a sorted T cell fraction (not recorded which). This TCR derives from a male donor with ankylosing spondylitis or in good health (not recorded which).

CDR3 sequence: CASSFVIGNQPQHF. The bases read TGTGCCAGCAGTTTCGTAATCGGCAATCAGCCCCAGCATTTT. In this chain, TRBV12-3 or TRBV12-4 is recombined with TRBJ1-5, with no confident D gene call. Between the V and J ends, shortened by 3 bases and 2 bases respectively, the junction contains 8 bases. The CDR3 starts with the cysteine, ends with the phenylalanine, and has 14 residues. Just the 42-base CDR3 DNA is kept, in frame starting at base 1.